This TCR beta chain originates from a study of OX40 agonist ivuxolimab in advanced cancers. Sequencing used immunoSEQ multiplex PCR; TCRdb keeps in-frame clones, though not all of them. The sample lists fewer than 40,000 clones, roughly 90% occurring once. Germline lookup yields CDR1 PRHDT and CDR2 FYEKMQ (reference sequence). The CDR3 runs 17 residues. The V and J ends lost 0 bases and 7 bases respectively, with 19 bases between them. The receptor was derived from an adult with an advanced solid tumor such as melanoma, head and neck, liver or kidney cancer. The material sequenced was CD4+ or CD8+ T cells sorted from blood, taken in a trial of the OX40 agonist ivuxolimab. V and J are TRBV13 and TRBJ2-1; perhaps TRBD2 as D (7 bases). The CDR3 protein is CASSLGIGGAFGNEQFF. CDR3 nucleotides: TGTGCCAGCAGCTTAGGCATAGGGGGGGCCTTCGGGAATGAGCAGTTCTTC.